This TCR beta chain was found in a study of blood T cell repertoires in COVID-19. Study context: PBMCs, B-cell-depleted T cells, or T cells were the source of the cDNA or gDNA that made up the material.

In the original workflow: Reference gene primer amplification gave estimated nucleated cell counts. Profiling relied on immunoSEQ multiplex PCR, and the TCRdb table lists in-frame clones only, not all of them. That table furnishes V, J and clone size, whereas the DNA furnished D and trimming. Seen here are some 400,000 clones, 87% observed once, and the top ten hold about 2%. Germline loops: CDR1 MNHEY, CDR2 SMNVEV (reference sequence). V gave up 6 bases and J gave up 11 bases; unmatched junction bases: 13. The length of the CDR3 is 15 residues. The rearrangement links TRBV27 to TRBJ2-4, with TRBD1 matching over 10 bases. Sequencing input: peripheral blood. This TCR was sampled from a woman between 55 and 75 years old with COVID-19, enrolled during active disease. The CDR3 spells CASRKGGTGVNVQYF. DNA of the CDR3: TGTGCCAGCAGAAAAGGTGGGACAGGGGTTAACGTTCAGTACTTC.